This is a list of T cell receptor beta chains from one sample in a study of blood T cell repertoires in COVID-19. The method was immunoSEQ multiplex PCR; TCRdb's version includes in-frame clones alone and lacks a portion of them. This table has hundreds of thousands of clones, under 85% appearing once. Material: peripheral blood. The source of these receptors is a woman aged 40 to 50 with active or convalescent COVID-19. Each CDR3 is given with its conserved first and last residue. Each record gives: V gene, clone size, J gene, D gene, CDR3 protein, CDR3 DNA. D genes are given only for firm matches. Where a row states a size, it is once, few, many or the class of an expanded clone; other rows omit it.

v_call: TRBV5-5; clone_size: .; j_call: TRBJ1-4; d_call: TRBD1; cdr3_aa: CASRPTGGASEKLFF; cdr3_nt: TGTGCCAGCAGGCCAACAGGGGGCGCCTCAGAAAAACTGTTTTTT
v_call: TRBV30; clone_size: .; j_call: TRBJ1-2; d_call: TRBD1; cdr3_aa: CAWSWTGGWGYGYTF; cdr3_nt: TGTGCCTGGAGTTGGACAGGGGGTTGGGGCTATGGCTACACCTTC
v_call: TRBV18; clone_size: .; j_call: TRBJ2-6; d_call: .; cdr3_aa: CASSPSGSSGANVLTF; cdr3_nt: TGTGCCAGCTCACCGTCAGGTTCCTCTGGGGCCAACGTCCTGACTTTC
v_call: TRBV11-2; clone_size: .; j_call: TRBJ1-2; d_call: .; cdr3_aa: CASSLDGGDQRSYGYTF; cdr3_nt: TGTGCCAGCAGCTTAGATGGAGGGGACCAGCGGAGCTATGGCTACACCTTC
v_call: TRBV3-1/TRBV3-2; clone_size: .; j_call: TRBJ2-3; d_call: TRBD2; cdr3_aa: CASSPVLAGYTDTQYF; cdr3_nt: TGTGCCAGCAGCCCGGTTCTAGCGGGGTACACAGATACGCAGTATTTT
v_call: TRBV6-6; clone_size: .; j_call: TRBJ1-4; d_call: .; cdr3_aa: CASAGSPSREKLFF; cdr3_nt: TGTGCCAGCGCGGGGAGCCCGTCGAGAGAAAAACTGTTTTTT
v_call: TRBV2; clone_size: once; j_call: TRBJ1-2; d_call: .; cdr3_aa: CASSERAAAGNYGYTF; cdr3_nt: TGTGCCAGCAGTGAACGAGCGGCAGCTGGGAACTATGGCTACACCTTC
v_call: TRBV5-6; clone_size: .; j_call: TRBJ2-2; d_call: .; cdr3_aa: CASSLTGQNTGELFF; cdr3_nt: TGTGCCAGCAGCTTGACGGGACAGAACACCGGGGAGCTGTTTTTT
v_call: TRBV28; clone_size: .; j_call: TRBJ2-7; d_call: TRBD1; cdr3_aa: CASSSEQGGYEQYF; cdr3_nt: TGTGCCAGCAGTTCGGAACAGGGGGGCTACGAGCAGTACTTC
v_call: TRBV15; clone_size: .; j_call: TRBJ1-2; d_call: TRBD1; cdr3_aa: CATSRGQGNYGYTF; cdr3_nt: TGTGCCACCAGCAGAGGACAGGGTAACTATGGCTACACCTTC
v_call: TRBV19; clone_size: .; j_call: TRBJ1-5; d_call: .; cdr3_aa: CASSILTGLNQPQHF; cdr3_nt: TGTGCCAGTAGTATCTTGACAGGACTCAATCAGCCCCAGCATTTT
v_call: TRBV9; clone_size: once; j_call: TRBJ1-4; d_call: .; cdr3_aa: CASSGGAGGEKLFF; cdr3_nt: TGTGCCAGCAGCGGCGGGGCCGGGGGTGAAAAACTGTTTTTT
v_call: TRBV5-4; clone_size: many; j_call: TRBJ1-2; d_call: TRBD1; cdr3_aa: CASTRDSNYGYTF; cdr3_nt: TGTGCCAGCACCCGGGACAGTAACTATGGCTACACCTTC
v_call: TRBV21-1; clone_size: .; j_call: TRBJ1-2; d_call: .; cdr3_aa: CASSAGAENYGYTF; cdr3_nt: TGTGCCAGCAGCGCTGGGGCGGAAAACTATGGCTACACCTTC
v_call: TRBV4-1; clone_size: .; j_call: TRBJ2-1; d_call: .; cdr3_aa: CASTGAGAYNEQFF; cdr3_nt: TGCGCCAGTACGGGGGCGGGAGCTTACAATGAGCAGTTCTTC
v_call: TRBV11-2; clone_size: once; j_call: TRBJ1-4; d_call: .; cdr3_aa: CASSPHRVVGNEKLFF; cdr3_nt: TGTGCCAGCAGCCCCCACAGGGTAGTGGGTAATGAAAAACTGTTTTTT
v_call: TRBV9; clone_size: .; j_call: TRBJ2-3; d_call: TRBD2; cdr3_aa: CASSPPGLAGQDTQYF; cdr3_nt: TGTGCCAGCAGCCCCCCCGGACTAGCGGGCCAAGATACGCAGTATTTT
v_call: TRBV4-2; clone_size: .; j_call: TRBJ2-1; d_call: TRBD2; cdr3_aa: CASSQGTGLAGENEQFF; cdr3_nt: TGTGCCAGCAGCCAAGGCACGGGACTAGCGGGGGAAAATGAGCAGTTCTTC
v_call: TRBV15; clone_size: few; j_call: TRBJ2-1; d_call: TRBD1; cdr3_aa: CATSRSGTGGHEQFF; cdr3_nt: TGTGCCACCAGCAGATCCGGGACAGGGGGGCATGAGCAGTTCTTC
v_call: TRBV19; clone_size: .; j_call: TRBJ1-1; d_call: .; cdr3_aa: CASSIRGGNTEAFF; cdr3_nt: TGTGCCAGTAGTATAAGGGGAGGGAACACTGAAGCTTTCTTT
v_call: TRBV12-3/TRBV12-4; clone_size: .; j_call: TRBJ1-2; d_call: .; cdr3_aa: CASSFQSVTF; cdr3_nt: TGTGCCAGCAGTTTTCAGTCCGTCACCTTC
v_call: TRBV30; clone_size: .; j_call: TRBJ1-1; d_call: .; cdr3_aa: CAWSVGGQAEAFF; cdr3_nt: TGTGCCTGGAGTGTGGGAGGGCAGGCTGAAGCTTTCTTT
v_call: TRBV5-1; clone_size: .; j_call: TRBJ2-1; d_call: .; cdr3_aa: CASSLASGGFNEQFF; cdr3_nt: TGCGCCAGCAGCTTGGCGTCAGGGGGGTTCAACGAGCAGTTCTTC
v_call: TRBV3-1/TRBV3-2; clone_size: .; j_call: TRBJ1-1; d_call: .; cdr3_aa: CASSRAPWEAFF; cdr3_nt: TGTGCCAGCAGCCGCGCCCCCTGGGAAGCTTTCTTT
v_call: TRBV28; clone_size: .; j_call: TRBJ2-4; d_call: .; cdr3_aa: CAHSRGGNIQYF; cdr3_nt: TGTGCCCACTCCCGGGGAGGAAACATTCAGTACTTC
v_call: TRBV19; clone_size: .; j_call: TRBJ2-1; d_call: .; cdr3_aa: CASRSENFYNEQFF; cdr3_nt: TGTGCCAGTAGGTCCGAAAACTTTTACAATGAGCAGTTCTTC